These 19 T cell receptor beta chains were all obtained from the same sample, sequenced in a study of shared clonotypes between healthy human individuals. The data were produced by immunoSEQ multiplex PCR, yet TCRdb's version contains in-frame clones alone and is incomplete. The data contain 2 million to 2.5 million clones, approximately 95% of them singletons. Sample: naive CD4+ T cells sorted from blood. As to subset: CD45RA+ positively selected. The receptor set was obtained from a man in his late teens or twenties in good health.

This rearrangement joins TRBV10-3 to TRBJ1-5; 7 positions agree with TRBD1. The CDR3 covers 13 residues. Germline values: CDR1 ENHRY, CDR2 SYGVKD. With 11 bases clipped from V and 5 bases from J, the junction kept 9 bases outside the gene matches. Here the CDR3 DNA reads TGTGCCTCTCACACAGGGGTCCATCAGCCCCAGCATTTT. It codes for CASHTGVHQPQHF.

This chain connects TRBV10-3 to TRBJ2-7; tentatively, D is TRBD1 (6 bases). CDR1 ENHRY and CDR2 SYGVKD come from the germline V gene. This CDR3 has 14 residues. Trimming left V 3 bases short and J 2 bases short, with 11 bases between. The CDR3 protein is CAISDYRETYEQYF. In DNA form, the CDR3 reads TGTGCCATCAGTGACTACAGGGAAACCTACGAGCAGTACTTC.

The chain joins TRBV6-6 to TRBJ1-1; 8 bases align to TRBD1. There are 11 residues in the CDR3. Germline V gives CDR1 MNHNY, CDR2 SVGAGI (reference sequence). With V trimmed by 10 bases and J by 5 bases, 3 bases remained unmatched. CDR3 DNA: TGTGCCATTACAGGGGGAACTGAAGCTTTCTTT. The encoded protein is CAITGGTEAFF.

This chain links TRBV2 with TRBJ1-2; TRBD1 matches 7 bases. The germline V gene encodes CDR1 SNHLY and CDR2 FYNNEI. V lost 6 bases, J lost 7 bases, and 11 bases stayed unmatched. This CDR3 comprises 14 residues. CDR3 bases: TGTGCCAGCAGCACGAATACAGGGGCCAGTGGCTACACCTTC. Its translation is CASSTNTGASGYTF.

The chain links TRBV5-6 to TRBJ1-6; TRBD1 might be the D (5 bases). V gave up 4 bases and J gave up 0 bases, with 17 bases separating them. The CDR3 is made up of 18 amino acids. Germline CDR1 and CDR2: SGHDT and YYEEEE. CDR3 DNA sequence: TGTGCCAGCAGCCCCGAGGGGAAGGGAGGCTCCTATAATTCACCCCTCCACTTT. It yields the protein CASSPEGKGGSYNSPLHF.

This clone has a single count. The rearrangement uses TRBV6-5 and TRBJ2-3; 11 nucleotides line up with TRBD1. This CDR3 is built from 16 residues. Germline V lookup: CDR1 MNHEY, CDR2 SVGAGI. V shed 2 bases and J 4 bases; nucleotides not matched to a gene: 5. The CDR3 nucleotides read TGTGCCAGCAGTTACGCGCGGACAGGGGGCCCAGATACGCAGTATTTT. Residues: CASSYARTGGPDTQYF.

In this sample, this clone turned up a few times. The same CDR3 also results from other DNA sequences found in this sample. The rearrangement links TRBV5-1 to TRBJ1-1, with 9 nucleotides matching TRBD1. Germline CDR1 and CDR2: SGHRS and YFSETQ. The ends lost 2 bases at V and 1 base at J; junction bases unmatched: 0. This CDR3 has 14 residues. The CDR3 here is CASSLQGANTEAFF. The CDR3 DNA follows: TGCGCCAGCAGCTTACAGGGGGCGAACACTGAAGCTTTCTTT.

The CDR3 DNA reads TGTGCCAGGACAGGGGGCCCTGGAAACACCATATATTTT. This gives the protein CARTGGPGNTIYF. The genes are TRBV2 and TRBJ1-3; TRBD1 aligns across 10 bases. V lost 9 bases to trimming and J lost 2 bases; unmatched junction nucleotides: 1. The germline CDR1 and CDR2 sequences are SNHLY and FYNNEI. The CDR3 contains 13 residues.

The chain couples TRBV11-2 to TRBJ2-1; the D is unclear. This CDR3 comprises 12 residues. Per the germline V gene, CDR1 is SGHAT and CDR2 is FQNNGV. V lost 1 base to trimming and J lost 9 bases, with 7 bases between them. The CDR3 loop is CASSLGVGEQFF. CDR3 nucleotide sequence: TGTGCCAGCAGCTTAGGGGTGGGTGAGCAGTTCTTC.

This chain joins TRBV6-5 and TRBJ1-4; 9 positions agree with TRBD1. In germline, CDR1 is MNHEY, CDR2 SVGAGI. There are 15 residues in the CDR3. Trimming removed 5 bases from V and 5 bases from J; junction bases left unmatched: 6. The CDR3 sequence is CASSHAGTGNEKLFF. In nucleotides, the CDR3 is TGTGCCAGCAGTCACGCGGGGACAGGGAATGAAAAACTGTTTTTT.

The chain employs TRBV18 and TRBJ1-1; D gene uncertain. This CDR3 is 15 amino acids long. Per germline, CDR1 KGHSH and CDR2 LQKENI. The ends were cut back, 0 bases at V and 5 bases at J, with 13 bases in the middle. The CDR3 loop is CASSPPLGMETEAFF. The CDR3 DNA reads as TGTGCCAGCTCACCACCGTTAGGGATGGAAACTGAAGCTTTCTTT. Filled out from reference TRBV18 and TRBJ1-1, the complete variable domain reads NAGVMQNPRHLVRRRGQEARLRCSPMKGHSHVYWYRQLPEEGLKFMVYLQKENIIDESGMPKERFSAEFPKEGPSILRIQQVVRGDSAAYFCASSPPLGMETEAFFGQGTRLTVV.

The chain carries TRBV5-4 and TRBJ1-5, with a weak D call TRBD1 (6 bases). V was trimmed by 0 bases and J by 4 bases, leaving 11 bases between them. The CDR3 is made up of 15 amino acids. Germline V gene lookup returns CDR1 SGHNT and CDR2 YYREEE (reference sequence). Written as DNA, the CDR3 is TGTGCCAGCAGCTTGGGGGGGGCCGTGAATCAGCCCCAGCATTTT. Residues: CASSLGGAVNQPQHF.

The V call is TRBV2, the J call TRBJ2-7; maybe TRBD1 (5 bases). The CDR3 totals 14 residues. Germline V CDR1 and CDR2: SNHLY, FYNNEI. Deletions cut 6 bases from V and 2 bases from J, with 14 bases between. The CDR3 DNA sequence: TGTGCCAGCAGGGTCCGGACACCAACCTACGAGCAGTACTTC. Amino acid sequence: CASRVRTPTYEQYF. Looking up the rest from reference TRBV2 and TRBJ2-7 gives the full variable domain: EPEVTQTPSHQVTQMGQEVILRCVPISNHLYFYWYRQILGQKVEFLVSFYNNEISEKSEIFDDQFSVERPDGSNFTLKIRSTKLEDSAMYFCASRVRTPTYEQYFGPGTRLTVT.

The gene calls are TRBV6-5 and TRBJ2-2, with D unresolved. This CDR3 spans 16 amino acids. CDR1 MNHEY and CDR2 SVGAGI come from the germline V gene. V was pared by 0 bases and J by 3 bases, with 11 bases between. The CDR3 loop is CASSYSLSTHTGELFF. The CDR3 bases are TGTGCCAGCAGTTACTCGTTGTCTACCCACACCGGGGAGCTGTTTTTT.

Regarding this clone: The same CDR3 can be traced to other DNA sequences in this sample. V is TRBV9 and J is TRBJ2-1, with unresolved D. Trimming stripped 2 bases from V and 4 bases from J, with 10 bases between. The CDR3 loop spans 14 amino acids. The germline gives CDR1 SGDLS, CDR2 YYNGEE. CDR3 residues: CASSVRSSYNEQFF. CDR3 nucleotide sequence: TGTGCCAGCAGCGTTCGGAGTTCATACAATGAGCAGTTCTTC.

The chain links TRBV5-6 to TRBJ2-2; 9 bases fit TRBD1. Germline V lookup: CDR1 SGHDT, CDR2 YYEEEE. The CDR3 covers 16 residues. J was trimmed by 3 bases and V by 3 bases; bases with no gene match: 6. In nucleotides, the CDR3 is TGTGCCAGCAGCTCGGGACAGGGAAGTTACACCGGGGAGCTGTTTTTT. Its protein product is CASSSGQGSYTGELFF. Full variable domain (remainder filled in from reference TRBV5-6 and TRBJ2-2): DAGVTQSPTHLIKTRGQQVTLRCSPKSGHDTVSWYQQALGQGPQFIFQYYEEEERQRGNFPDRFSGHQFPNYSSELNVNALLLGDSALYLCASSSGQGSYTGELFFGEGSRLTVL.

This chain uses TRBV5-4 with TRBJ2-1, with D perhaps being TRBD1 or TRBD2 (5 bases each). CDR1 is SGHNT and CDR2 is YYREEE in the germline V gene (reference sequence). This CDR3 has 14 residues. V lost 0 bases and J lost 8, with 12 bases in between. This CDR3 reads CASSLGDPVDEQFF. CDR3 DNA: TGTGCCAGCAGCTTGGGGGACCCGGTGGATGAGCAGTTCTTC.

The CDR3 reads CAWSRDSYLNEQYF. The DNA for the CDR3 is TGTGCCTGGTCCCGGGACTCCTACCTCAACGAGCAGTACTTC. The chain links TRBV30 to TRBJ2-7; D perhaps matches TRBD2 (6 bases). V was trimmed by 5 bases and J by 5 bases, leaving 19 bases between them. This CDR3 spans 14 amino acids. The V gene's germline CDR1 is GTSNPN and CDR2 SVGIG (reference sequence).

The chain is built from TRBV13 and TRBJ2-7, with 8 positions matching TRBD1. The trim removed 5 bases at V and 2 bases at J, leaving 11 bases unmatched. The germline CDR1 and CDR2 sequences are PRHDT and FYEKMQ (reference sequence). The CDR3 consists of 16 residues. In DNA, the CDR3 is TGTGCCAGCAGCCCAGATGGGACAGGTCGCACCTACGAGCAGTACTTC. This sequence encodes CASSPDGTGRTYEQYF. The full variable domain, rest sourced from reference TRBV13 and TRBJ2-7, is AAGVIQSPRHLIKEKRETATLKCYPIPRHDTVYWYQQGPGQDPQFLISFYEKMQSDKGSIPDRFSAQQFSDYHSELNMSSLELGDSALYFCASSPDGTGRTYEQYFGPGTRLTVT.